This TCR beta chain is drawn from a study of tumor-infiltrating lymphocytes in primary liver carcinoma (dated by TCRdb to about 2017). Regarding the complete study: Hepatocellular carcinoma (four) or combined HCC and intrahepatic cholangiocarcinoma (one) was present in the five patients, who were three men and two women aged 30 to 69 years. The five patients had tumors staged T1-T3 N0M0, with maximum diameters ranging from about 4.2 to 10 cm. Roughly 3.5 to 8 million productive TCRbeta reads were obtained per sample, and no significant difference in read depth was found between tissue types. The study combined TCRbeta repertoire sequencing, expression microarrays and whole-exome sequencing across five regions of each liver tumor, with adjacent normal tissue and blood. A total of approximately 35 specimens from 5 patients, comprising approximately 25 tumor regions, 5 adjacent noncancerous liver tissues and 5 peripheral blood samples, were covered by TCRbeta repertoire sequencing. To link TCRbeta repertoire diversity to the local molecular phenotype, the roughly 23 tumor region samples were profiled with Agilent mRNA microarrays. High reproducibility was observed for the technical replicate repertoires, with mean shared-clone rates around 0.9 and correlation coefficients above 0.95. Here is what the overall study found, with its caveats: Only about 8-24% of top clones were present in all five regions of a tumor, suggesting spatial heterogeneity of tumor-infiltrating T cells. Only 4 or 5 patients were included in the study, and the authors note that the findings should be validated in a larger study. Comparison of CD4+ and CD8+ T cell repertoires was precluded by the use of bulk unsorted samples. Because only the TCR beta chain was sequenced and unpaired alpha chains were not captured, true repertoire diversity is likely underestimated. Consistent with antigen-driven expansion, pairs of tumor regions showed higher repertoire overlap (mean roughly 36%) than either tumor-adjacent pairs (around 17%) or tumor-blood pairs (about 15%). The top 250 clones made up a significantly larger repertoire fraction in tumors than in blood (p = 0.039).

The CDR3 spans 14 residues, from the cysteine through the phenylalanine. Of the read, only the CDR3 DNA is kept; its 42 bases are in frame from base 1. CDR1 is given as GTSNPN and CDR2 as SVGIG, both from the germline V gene (reference sequence). Of note for this clonotype: The target of this receptor is not known. A junction end diverges from the germline sequence, so it may reflect a read error.

A constant-region primer and ProtoScript II reverse transcriptase were used to reverse-transcribe TCRbeta-specific cDNA from roughly 500 ng total RNA. TCRbeta libraries were built with three nested multiplex PCR rounds, a slightly modified ARM-PCR procedure. Multiplex TRBV1-TRBV30 forward primers and a Cbeta reverse primer were used in the first two PCR rounds, each of which was run for around 9 cycles. Sample barcodes and Illumina adapters were added in a final 25-cycle PCR using Deep VentR polymerase. Amplicons of 200-500 bp were gel-purified with a QIAquick gel extraction kit before sequencing. An Illumina HiSeq 2500 was used to sequence the TCRbeta amplicons with 250-bp paired-end reads. As for how the authors treated the data: To recover full CDR3 sequences, reads were quality-trimmed using Trimmomatic v0.33 and paired reads were then merged using FLASH v1.2.11. MiGEC v1.2.1b assigned V, D and J germline segments to the rearranged TCRbeta sequences. VDJtools v1.0.0 computed clonotype statistics and Shannon-Wiener diversity indices. To cut down on sampling bias, every analysis after diversity analysis relied on just the 250 most abundant clonotypes from each sample. The public reads were reanalyzed by TCRdb: fastp trimming at Q25, MiXCR alignment, in-frame beta chains only. Every distinct CDR3 protein forms one entry, paired with its most common genes and DNA. TCRdb's processing, not the study's, gives the V and J calls here. The sample yields approximately 79,000 distinct CDR3 sequences; 60% to 80% were counted once. Around a quarter of the sample belongs to the ten largest clones.

Without any cell sorting, total RNA and DNA were co-extracted from approximately 20-30 mg of bulk tissue using the AllPrep DNA/RNA mini kit. Four or five patients with histopathologically diagnosed primary liver carcinoma underwent surgical resection in China between late 2015 and early 2016. At the time of sampling, the patients had chronic HBV infection and had not received any treatment. Each tumor was sampled at five spatially separated regions: the superior, inferior, left-lateral and right-lateral poles and the tumor centre. More than 85% viable tumor cells were found by histology in every tumor sample. Pieces of fresh tumor and adjacent tissue were cut in half, with one half kept in RNAlater at -80 degrees C and the other half sent for histology.

This sequence uses TRBV30 and TRBJ2-7; the best D guess is TRBD1, with 5 bases matching. Sequenced input: liver tumor tissue from sampling region 4. The label giving this sample's cell subset or site can be read as: tumor region T4, right-lateral pole. The sequence was collected from a man aged 35 to 55 with primary liver carcinoma and hepatitis B virus infection. The CDR3 here reads CACSDHRGSYEQYF. In nucleotides, the sequence is TGTGCCTGTAGTGATCATAGGGGCTCCTACGAGCAGTACTTC.